The 27 T cell receptor beta chains in this list originate from one sample, sequenced in a study of patients and donors after allogeneic stem cell transplantation. TCRdb passed the RT-PCR reads through MiXCR, listing each CDR3 protein once. The sample carries some 200,000 distinct CDR3 sequences, roughly 40% recorded once. Sequencing was performed on blood, either unsorted or a sorted T cell fraction (not recorded which). The receptors were gathered from a human donor who was either an allogeneic HSCT recipient or a stem cell or donor lymphocyte infusion donor (not recorded which). It is not recorded whose cells these are; they may come from a transplant donor.

The genes are TRBV12-3 or TRBV12-4 and TRBJ1-4; 9 positions match TRBD1. This CDR3 region has 15 residues. J was trimmed by 8 bases and V by 7 bases; bases with no gene match: 11. For the CDR3, the DNA is TGTGCCAGCACGAGGTCGGACAGGGGAATCGAAAAACTGTTTTTT. It translates to CASTRSDRGIEKLFF.

This clonotype has a handful of counts. The rearrangement uses TRBV7-2 and TRBJ2-2, with D perhaps being TRBD1 or TRBD2 (5 bases each). This CDR3 has 15 amino acids. The germline CDR1 and CDR2 sequences are SGHTA and FQGNSA. V lost 6 bases to trimming and J lost 1 base, with 12 bases between them. CDR3 sequence reads: CASRFGTGNTGELFF. The CDR3 DNA reads TGTGCCAGCAGGTTCGGGACGGGGAACACCGGGGAGCTGTTTTTT.

The V and J genes are TRBV6-2 or TRBV6-3 and TRBJ2-7; 7 bases line up with TRBD1. Germline trimming cut 6 bases from V and 1 base from J; bases unmatched to any gene: 6. The CDR3 runs to 14 residues. Looked up from germline, CDR1 is MNHEY and CDR2 is SVGEGT. CDR3 residues: CASSQQGSSYEQYF. The CDR3, as DNA: TGTGCCAGCAGCCAACAGGGGTCTTCCTACGAGCAGTACTTC.

This clonotype was seen only a few times. This chain links TRBV5-1 with TRBJ1-5; 8 nucleotides agree with TRBD1. Germline-derived CDR1 and CDR2 are SGHRS and YFSETQ. This CDR3 is 16 amino acids long. Trimming took 0 bases from V and 2 from J; bases not matched to a gene: 4. The CDR3 nucleotides are TGCGCCAGCAGCTTGGGCCTACAGGGGGGCAATCAGCCCCAGCATTTT. It encodes CASSLGLQGGNQPQHF.

This clonotype was found a few times. The chain links TRBV11-2 to TRBJ1-3; D is unresolved. V was cut by 3 bases and J by 0 bases, with 9 bases left in between. The V gene's germline CDR1 is SGHAT and CDR2 FQNNGV. This CDR3 has 15 residues. The CDR3 reads CASSLGFFSGNTIYF. In nucleotides, the CDR3 is TGTGCCAGCAGCTTGGGATTCTTCTCTGGAAACACCATATATTTT.

This clonotype has only a few counts. V gene TRBV24-1 combines with J gene TRBJ2-1; TRBD2 aligns across 9 bases. Per germline, CDR1 KGHDR and CDR2 SFDVKD. V shed 7 bases and J 9 bases; nucleotides not matched to a gene: 6. This CDR3 comprises 13 residues. The CDR3 DNA sequence: TGTGCCACCAGCGGGACTAGCATCGCTGAGCAGTTCTTC. As protein: CATSGTSIAEQFF.

This clonotype has a handful of counts. J is TRBJ1-2 and V is TRBV24-1; 9 bases are a match to TRBD1. The CDR3 runs to 15 residues. J gave up 7 bases and V 3 bases, and 8 bases lay outside the gene matches. The germline CDR1 and CDR2 sequences are KGHDR and SFDVKD. CDR3 sequence reads: CATSDPGQGKGGYTF. The CDR3 region has the DNA TGTGCCACCAGTGATCCAGGACAGGGGAAGGGTGGCTACACCTTC.

The chain recombines TRBV20-1 with TRBJ1-3; D remains ambiguous. There are 16 residues in the CDR3. Looked up from germline, CDR1 is DFQATT and CDR2 is SNEGSKA (reference sequence). Deletions cut 0 bases from V and 4 bases from J, with 16 bases between. For the CDR3, the DNA is TGCAGTGCTAGAGATCCACAGCGGGCGTGGGGAAACACCATATATTTT. It yields the protein CSARDPQRAWGNTIYF.

This chain connects TRBV30 to TRBJ1-1, with unresolved D. V lost 0 bases, J lost 5 bases, and 10 bases lay in between. The V gene's germline CDR1 is GTSNPN and CDR2 SVGIG (reference sequence). The CDR3 is made up of 13 amino acids. The CDR3 region is CAWSVRSGTEAFF. In nucleotides, the CDR3 is TGTGCCTGGAGTGTACGGTCGGGAACTGAAGCTTTCTTT.

The rearrangement joins TRBV9 to TRBJ1-2, with D tentatively TRBD1 (6 bases). This CDR3 has 13 amino acids. Germline CDR1 reads SGDLS; CDR2 reads YYNGEE. Trimming cost V 2 bases and J 8 bases, with 13 bases left between them. CDR3 sequence reads: CASSVPTGGGYTF. The CDR3 DNA sequence: TGTGCCAGCAGCGTTCCGACGGGGGGCGGCTACACCTTC.

This clonotype was seen more than once but under ten times. This rearrangement joins TRBV6-2 or TRBV6-3 to TRBJ1-5, with D maybe TRBD1 (5 bases). There are 14 residues in the CDR3. V lost 6 bases to trimming and J lost 4 bases, with 13 bases between them. The germline gives CDR1 MNHEY, CDR2 SVGEGT. CDR3 sequence reads: CASSNGHLNQPQHF. CDR3 in DNA: TGTGCCAGCAGCAACGGACACCTTAATCAGCCCCAGCATTTT.

This clonotype was seen a handful of times. The chain recombines TRBV10-3 with TRBJ1-2, with D possibly matching TRBD1 (6 bases). This CDR3 has 12 amino acids. V was cut by 7 bases and J by 9 bases, with 15 bases left in between. Germline values: CDR1 ENHRY, CDR2 SYGVKD. This chain's CDR3 is CAITPDSGRYTF. The DNA of the CDR3 is TGTGCCATCACCCCGGACAGTGGACGCTACACCTTC.

The chain links TRBV18 to TRBJ2-6; D ambiguous. This CDR3 is 12 amino acids long. Germline V gene sequence: CDR1 KGHSH, CDR2 LQKENI. Trimming removed 7 bases from V and 2 bases from J, with 3 bases in between. CDR3 coding DNA: TGTGCCAGCTGGGCTGGGGCCAACGTCCTGACTTTC. It is translated as CASWAGANVLTF.

This sequence joins TRBV15 and TRBJ1-1, with unresolved D. Trimming removed 5 bases from V and 8 bases from J, with 12 bases in between. CDR1 and CDR2 (germline): LNHNV, YYDKDF (reference sequence). The CDR3 is 12 residues long. The CDR3 nucleotides read TGTGCCACCAGCGCTATCCACCGCGAAGCTTTCTTT. This codes for CATSAIHREAFF.

The chain has TRBV12-3 or TRBV12-4 and TRBJ1-5, with D uncertain. The CDR3 sequence is 10 residues long. Trimming removed 8 bases at V and 12 bases at J, with 11 bases between. The DNA for the CDR3 is TGTGCCAGCGGTTATCCGGACCAGCATTTT. Translated: CASGYPDQHF.

In this sample, this clonotype turned up a few times. The chain employs TRBV15 and TRBJ2-5, with D unclear. The CDR3 is 12 residues long. CDR1 is LNHNV and CDR2 is YYDKDF in the germline V gene (reference sequence). V gave up 3 bases and J gave up 5 bases, with 7 bases separating them. CDR3 residues: CATSSWDETQYF. The CDR3, as DNA: TGTGCCACCAGCAGTTGGGATGAGACCCAGTACTTC.

The V and J genes are TRBV7-8 and TRBJ1-4; a possible D gene is TRBD1 (5 bases). Trimming took off 2 bases at V and 8 bases at J, with 18 bases between the two ends. This CDR3 is 16 amino acids long. The V gene's germline CDR1 is SGHVS and CDR2 FQNEAQ. The CDR3 region is CASSLTRQPFEEKLFF. In DNA form, the CDR3 reads TGTGCCAGCAGCTTAACTAGACAGCCCTTCGAGGAAAAACTGTTTTTT. Using reference TRBV7-8 and TRBJ1-4 for the parts outside the CDR3, the full variable domain is GAGVSQSPRYKVAKRGQDVALRCDPISGHVSLFWYQQALGQGPEFLTYFQNEAQLDKSGLPSDRFFAERPEGSVSTLKIQRTQQEDSAVYLCASSLTRQPFEEKLFFGSGTQLSVL.

The V call is TRBV12-3 or TRBV12-4, the J call TRBJ1-5; no definite D call. Between the trimmed V and J ends, which lost 4 bases and 0 bases, there was a span of 10 bases. The CDR3 is 15 residues long. The CDR3 protein is CASSYGFNSNQPQHF. The CDR3 bases are TGTGCCAGCAGTTATGGCTTTAATAGCAATCAGCCCCAGCATTTT.

In its sample, this clonotype was seen a few times. The chain couples TRBV6-1 to TRBJ1-3; no clear D gene. V gave up 2 bases and J gave up 3 bases, with 11 bases separating them. CDR3 size: 15 residues. Germline CDR1 is MNHNS and CDR2 is SASEGT. The CDR3 spells CASSESHIFGNTIYF. CDR3 DNA sequence: TGTGCCAGCAGTGAAAGTCACATATTTGGAAACACCATATATTTT.

This clonotype came up a few times. The rearrangement joins TRBV27 to TRBJ1-1; D gene uncertain. Germline CDR1 is MNHEY and CDR2 is SMNVEV (reference sequence). This CDR3 region has 14 residues. The ends were cut back, 4 bases at V and 2 bases at J, with 11 bases in the middle. The CDR3 nucleotides are TGTGCCAGCAGTTACGGCAGTGATAACACTGAAGCTTTCTTT. Its translation: CASSYGSDNTEAFF.

The rearrangement joins TRBV12-3 or TRBV12-4 to TRBJ1-1, with 8 bases aligning to TRBD1. CDR3 size: 14 residues. With V trimmed by 1 base and J by 6 bases, 4 bases remained unmatched. The CDR3 DNA reads TGTGCCAGCAGTTTAGTGACGGGACAGGCTGAAGCTTTCTTT. Its translation is CASSLVTGQAEAFF.

This chain uses TRBV24-1 with TRBJ2-5; TRBD1 might be the D (5 bases). Per the germline V gene, CDR1 is KGHDR and CDR2 is SFDVKD. The V gene lost 4 bases and the J gene lost 5 bases, with 13 bases spanning the gap. CDR3 length: 14 amino acids. For the CDR3, the DNA is TGTGCCACCAGTGAACCAGGGCCGGCGGAGACCCAGTACTTC. Translated: CATSEPGPAETQYF.

The chain carries TRBV20-1 and TRBJ1-1; 9 nucleotides align to TRBD1. Trimming took 5 bases from V and 1 from J; bases not matched to a gene: 8. The CDR3 length is 15 residues. Germline lookup yields CDR1 DFQATT and CDR2 SNEGSKA (reference sequence). CDR3 coding DNA: TGCAGTGCTTGTCCTCCGGGACAGGGGAACACTGAAGCTTTCTTT. Its protein is CSACPPGQGNTEAFF.

The chain combines TRBV12-3 or TRBV12-4 with TRBJ1-2; no reliable D call. With 3 bases removed from V and 14 bases from J, the gap between germline ends came to 4 bases. This CDR3 comprises 8 residues. CDR3 residues: CASSFRTF. The CDR3 bases are TGTGCCAGCAGTTTTCGGACCTTC.

The chain couples TRBV5-5 to TRBJ1-3, with D unresolved. This CDR3 region has 16 residues. Trimming left V 4 bases short and J 5 bases short, with 19 bases between. Germline lookup yields CDR1 SGHKS and CDR2 YYEKEE (reference sequence). CDR3 DNA sequence: TGTGCCAGCAGCCTAGACACCGAGAGGCCCCGAAACACCATATATTTT. Translated: CASSLDTERPRNTIYF. Variable domain in full (rest from reference TRBV5-5 and TRBJ1-3): DAGVTQSPTHLIKTRGQQVTLRCSPISGHKSVSWYQQVLGQGPQFIFQYYEKEERGRGNFPDRFSARQFPNYSSELNVNALLLGDSALYLCASSLDTERPRNTIYFGEGSWLTVV.

This clonotype was observed a handful of times. V is TRBV18 and J is TRBJ2-1; 8 positions match TRBD2. Unmatched junction bases numbered 5, after V lost 5 bases and J lost 2 bases. Germline values: CDR1 KGHSH, CDR2 LQKENI. This CDR3 is 15 amino acids long. CDR3 DNA: TGTGCCAGCTCATCTAGCGGGCCCCCCTACAATGAGCAGTTCTTC. Residues: CASSSSGPPYNEQFF.

The genes are TRBV7-2 and TRBJ1-1; D is perhaps TRBD1 (6 bases). The V end lost 1 base, the J end lost 4 bases, and 13 bases lay between the germline ends. Germline CDR1 and CDR2: SGHTA and FQGNSA. CDR3 length: 15 residues. In DNA, the CDR3 is TGTGCCAGCAGCTTAGAACCTCGAGGGGGCACTGAAGCTTTCTTT. Translation: CASSLEPRGGTEAFF.